The 17 T cell receptor beta chains given below trace back to one sample, sequenced in a study of HIV-infected patients and healthy controls. TCRdb called the 5' RACE reads again in MiXCR, with one record for every CDR3 protein. The sample shows about 64,000 distinct CDR3 sequences, about 19% of them seen only once. The sample taken for sequencing was CD4+ T cells from blood. These receptors all come from a human donor in good health.

This clonotype came up a few times. The chain combines TRBV20-1 with TRBJ2-3, with 12 bases matching TRBD2. V was pared by 0 bases and J by 4 bases, with 8 bases of the junction left unmatched. Germline V gene lookup returns CDR1 DFQATT and CDR2 SNEGSKA (reference sequence). This CDR3 is 17 amino acids long. CDR3 in DNA: TGCAGTGCTAGAGATTGGGCTAGCGGGAGGGCAGCAGATACGCAGTATTTT. It yields the protein CSARDWASGRAADTQYF.

In regard to this clonotype: Since a much larger clone is just one base distant, this may be a read error. For the CDR3, the DNA is TGTGCCATCAGTCAGCGGGAGGCGGGCACAGATACGAAGTATTTT. Its translation is CAISQREAGTDTKYF. The chain joins TRBV10-3 to TRBJ2-3, with 9 bases that match TRBD2. CDR1 and CDR2 (germline): ENHRY, SYGVKD. The CDR3 extends over 15 amino acids.

This clonotype turned up a few times. The chain employs TRBV30 and TRBJ2-3; no definite D call. Germline CDR1 GTSNPN, CDR2 SVGIG (reference sequence). The length of the CDR3 is 13 residues. V was clipped by 4 bases and J by 0 bases, with 8 bases between them. Here the CDR3 reads CAWMGSSTDTQYF. The CDR3 nucleotides read TGTGCCTGGATGGGCTCTAGCACAGATACGCAGTATTTT. The complete variable domain, with remaining parts taken from reference TRBV30 and TRBJ2-3, reads SQTIHQWPATLVQPVGSPLSLECTVEGTSNPNLYWYRQAAGRGLQLLFYSVGIGQISSEVPQNLSASRPQDRQFILSSKKLLLSDSGFYLCAWMGSSTDTQYFGPGTRLTVL.

This clonotype was detected ten times or more. The gene calls are TRBV11-2 and TRBJ2-5; no clear D. Germline CDR1 and CDR2: SGHAT and FQNNGV. The V gene lost 5 bases and the J gene lost 1 base, with 11 bases spanning the gap. The CDR3 contains 14 residues. The CDR3 region is CASSPTGSQETQYF. CDR3 coding DNA: TGTGCCAGCAGCCCGACCGGGTCCCAAGAGACCCAGTACTTC.

This clonotype is medium-sized (0.01 to 0.1%) within its sample. The J gene is TRBJ1-2, the V gene TRBV6-1; 7 nucleotides align to TRBD1. Per germline, CDR1 MNHNS and CDR2 SASEGT. The J segment lost 4 bases and the V segment lost 8 bases, leaving 10 bases of the junction unmatched. The CDR3 length is 14 residues. The CDR3 DNA reads TGTGCCAGCGAGGGGCAGGGGGTAATCTATGGCTACACCTTC. Residues: CASEGQGVIYGYTF.

V usage is TRBV7-2 and J usage is TRBJ2-7; 7 bases agree with TRBD2. This CDR3 is built from 14 residues. After removal of 0 bases from V and 7 bases from J, the junction contained 6 bases not matched to a gene. Germline lookup yields CDR1 SGHTA and CDR2 FQGNSA. This CDR3 reads CASSLARDYGEQYF. CDR3 bases: TGTGCCAGCAGCTTAGCTAGGGACTACGGTGAGCAGTACTTC.

This chain links TRBV9 with TRBJ2-1; possibly TRBD2 for D (5 bases). Germline assignment: CDR1 SGDLS and CDR2 YYNGEE. Trimming stripped 0 bases from V and 3 bases from J, with 7 bases between. This CDR3 comprises 14 residues. CDR3 protein: CASSVGTYYNEQFF. DNA for the CDR3: TGTGCCAGCAGCGTAGGGACTTACTACAATGAGCAGTTCTTC.

The chain uses TRBV20-1 and TRBJ2-7; TRBD1 matches at 11 bases. The CDR3 is made up of 14 amino acids. The V gene's germline CDR1 is DFQATT and CDR2 SNEGSKA (reference sequence). J was trimmed by 0 bases and V by 6 bases; bases with no gene match: 4. CDR3: CSARDRGYSYEQYF. For the CDR3, the DNA is TGCAGTGCCAGGGACAGGGGGTACTCCTACGAGCAGTACTTC.

The gene calls are TRBV10-3 and TRBJ2-1; 8 nucleotides match TRBD2. The CDR3 extends over 16 amino acids. Germline-derived CDR1 and CDR2 are ENHRY and SYGVKD. With V trimmed by 2 bases and J by 6 bases, 9 bases remained unmatched. Written as DNA, the CDR3 is TGTGCCATCAGTGAGCCCGGGACTAGAAGAGGCAATGAGCAGTTCTTC. Residues: CAISEPGTRRGNEQFF.

This clonotype was seen at least ten times. The V call is TRBV3-1, the J call TRBJ2-7; D might be TRBD2 (6 bases). The CDR3 runs to 17 residues. V was shortened by 3 bases and J by 1 base, with 19 bases between the two germline ends. Germline lookup yields CDR1 LGHDT and CDR2 YNNKEL (reference sequence). This CDR3 reads CASSHGWSGLRSYEQYF. In DNA form, the CDR3 reads TGTGCCAGCAGCCATGGGTGGTCGGGACTCCGGTCCTACGAGCAGTACTTC.

This clonotype was counted a few times. The gene calls are TRBV20-1 and TRBJ1-2, with 7 bases aligning to TRBD1. The V and J ends lost 3 bases and 2 bases, in that order; junction bases with no gene match: 3. Germline V gene sequence: CDR1 DFQATT, CDR2 SNEGSKA (reference sequence). CDR3 length equals 13 residues. In nucleotides, the CDR3 is TGCAGTGCTAGGAAGACAGGGAACTATGGCTACACCTTC. Translation gives CSARKTGNYGYTF.

Comments on this clonotype: One end of the junction does not line up with germline, which may come from a read error. The V and J genes are TRBV7-9 and TRBJ1-1; 11 nucleotides align to TRBD1. Germline V gene data show CDR1 as SEHNR and CDR2 as FQNEAQ (reference sequence). The CDR3 runs to 15 residues. The CDR3 DNA is TGTGCCAGCGGCTTTTGGACAGGGGGCAACACTGAAGCTTTCTTT. Protein: CASGFWTGGNTEAFF. Combining the CDR3 with reference TRBV7-9 and TRBJ1-1 gives the whole variable domain DTGVSQNPRHKITKRGQNVTFRCDPISEHNRLYWYRQTLGQGPEFLTYFQNEAQLEKSRLLSDRFSAERPKGSFSTLEIQRTEQGDSAMYLCASGFWTGGNTEAFFGQGTRLTVV.

This clonotype has a handful of counts. The V gene is TRBV20-1, the J gene TRBJ1-1, with 8 bases that match TRBD1. Per the germline V gene, CDR1 is DFQATT and CDR2 is SNEGSKA (reference sequence). The CDR3 totals 13 residues. J gave up 6 bases and V 5 bases, and 8 bases lay outside the gene matches. CDR3 DNA sequence: TGCAGTGCTGGCGGCAGGGGGCGGTCTGAAGCTTTCTTT. Amino acid sequence: CSAGGRGRSEAFF.

This clonotype came up many times. This chain connects TRBV12-3 or TRBV12-4 to TRBJ2-2; D unclear. V was pared by 0 bases and J by 5 bases, with 7 bases between. There are 14 residues in the CDR3. The CDR3 protein is CASSLAYRTGELFF. In DNA form, the CDR3 reads TGTGCCAGCAGTTTAGCATATCGTACCGGGGAGCTGTTTTTT.

This clonotype has a count of ten or more. The chain recombines TRBV5-1 with TRBJ2-1; 8 bases agree with TRBD1. V shed 4 bases and J 0 bases; nucleotides not matched to a gene: 15. Germline V gene lookup returns CDR1 SGHRS and CDR2 YFSETQ. CDR3 length equals 19 residues. The chain's CDR3 is CASSAGTGVGVYSYNEQFF. CDR3 DNA sequence: TGCGCCAGCAGCGCCGGGACAGGCGTTGGGGTTTACTCCTACAATGAGCAGTTCTTC.

This clonotype was counted at least ten times. The chain recombines TRBV4-1 with TRBJ2-7; 8 bases fit TRBD2. Germline-derived CDR1 and CDR2 are MGHRA and YSYEKL. The CDR3 runs 17 residues. V shed 0 bases and J 3 bases; nucleotides not matched to a gene: 10. This CDR3 is CASSQDRNGRARYEQYF. CDR3 DNA: TGCGCCAGCAGCCAAGATAGAAACGGGAGGGCCCGCTACGAGCAGTACTTC.

This clonotype was observed at least ten times. The genes are TRBV20-1 and TRBJ2-3; 9 bases fit TRBD1. Germline-derived CDR1 and CDR2 are DFQATT and SNEGSKA (reference sequence). This CDR3 is 14 amino acids long. V lost 2 bases to trimming and J lost 4 bases; unmatched junction nucleotides: 4. The CDR3 sequence: CSARYRGPADTQYF. CDR3 DNA: TGCAGTGCTAGATACAGGGGGCCGGCAGATACGCAGTATTTT.